Sequencing of this T cell receptor (beta chain) was carried out in a study of shared clonotypes between healthy human individuals. As for this clone: Its antigen is unidentified.

This CDR3 has 14 residues. Germline CDR1 and CDR2: SGHRS and YFSETQ. V was trimmed by 7 bases and J by 0 bases, leaving 11 bases between them. The study, taken as a whole, reports: Unshared clonotypes carried lower generation probabilities than those common to all four donors.

TCRdb's copy holds only in-frame clones and misses some; the assay was immunoSEQ multiplex PCR. This sample has about a million clones, with approximately 80% found just once. This clonotype was sampled from a young man in good health. Some clones in this sample may be carry-over from other donors' samples. This chain uses TRBV5-1 with TRBJ1-3; D not resolved. Sequenced material: memory CD4+ T cells from PBMCs. Specified subset: CD45RA-negative fraction. Here the CDR3 DNA reads TGCGCCAGCTGCGACGGCCACTCTGGAAACACCATATATTTT. Protein: CASCDGHSGNTIYF.